Presented here are 8 T cell receptor beta chains from one specimen sequenced in a study of T cell changes during pregnancy in multiple sclerosis. Measured with immunoSEQ multiplex PCR; TCRdb has only the in-frame clones, and not every one. The data show about 81,000 clones, over 90% seen once. The sample in question was peripheral blood, obtained in the third trimester of pregnancy. Every receptor here comes from a female donor with multiple sclerosis, enrolled in a pregnancy study.

J is TRBJ1-4 and V is TRBV27, with D possibly TRBD1 on 5 matching bases. Per the germline V gene, CDR1 is MNHEY and CDR2 is SMNVEV (reference sequence). The CDR3 runs 14 residues. The V and J ends lost 0 bases and 8 bases respectively, with 10 bases between them. Here the CDR3 DNA reads TGTGCCAGCAGTTTATCGGGGGGGTGGGAAAAACTGTTTTTT. Protein: CASSLSGGWEKLFF. The variable domain in full, completed from reference TRBV27 and TRBJ1-4, reads EAQVTQNPRYLITVTGKKLTVTCSQNMNHEYMSWYRQDPGLGLRQIYYSMNVEVTDKGDVPEGYKVSRKEKRNFPLILESPSPNQTSLYFCASSLSGGWEKLFFGSGTQLSVL.

The V and J genes are TRBV6-5 and TRBJ1-1; tentative D call: TRBD1 (5 bases). V gave up 6 bases and J gave up 1 base, with 15 bases separating them. Germline V gene sequence: CDR1 MNHEY, CDR2 SVGAGI. This CDR3 is built from 15 residues. CDR3 protein: CASRPLGGSNTEAFF. CDR3 nucleotide sequence: TGTGCCAGCAGACCCCTGGGGGGGTCGAACACTGAAGCTTTCTTT.

The chain has TRBV2 and TRBJ2-1; TRBD1 aligns across 7 bases. This CDR3 has 10 residues. With V trimmed by 7 bases and J by 15 bases, 6 bases remained unmatched. Germline CDR1 reads SNHLY; CDR2 reads FYNNEI. For the CDR3, the DNA is TGTGCCAGCATCGGTAGACAGGGGTTCTTC. Amino acids: CASIGRQGFF.

The V call is TRBV13, the J call TRBJ2-7, with D perhaps matching TRBD1 (6 bases). The V end was cut by 6 bases, the J end by 3 bases, with 15 bases between. This CDR3 has 14 amino acids. Per the germline V gene, CDR1 is PRHDT and CDR2 is FYEKMQ (reference sequence). CDR3 sequence reads: CASRKGVADYEQYF. The DNA of the CDR3 is TGTGCCAGCAGGAAGGGGGTGGCCGACTACGAGCAGTACTTC.

This chain uses TRBV25-1 with TRBJ2-7; 9 bases are a match to TRBD1. Germline CDR1 reads MGHDK; CDR2 reads SYGVNS. There are 18 residues in the CDR3. V lost 3 bases and J lost 1; bases outside the gene matches: 13. CDR3 amino acids: CASSEWVKEGTGSYEQYF. CDR3 nucleotides: TGTGCCAGCAGTGAGTGGGTAAAAGAGGGGACAGGGTCCTACGAGCAGTACTTC.

The genes are TRBV19 and TRBJ2-6; TRBD1 is a possible D gene (5 bases). Germline CDR1 LNHDA, CDR2 SQIVND (reference sequence). The CDR3 length is 19 residues. Trimming pared 1 base from V and 1 base from J, leaving 17 bases between. CDR3 sequence: CASSIGAGLVTSGANVLTF. Written as DNA, the CDR3 is TGTGCCAGTAGTATAGGGGCAGGGCTCGTGACGTCTGGGGCCAACGTCCTGACTTTC.

V gene TRBV5-1 combines with J gene TRBJ1-1; D uncertain. Germline assignment: CDR1 SGHRS and CDR2 YFSETQ. V shed 3 bases and J shed 3 bases, with 12 bases lying between them. CDR3 length: 14 residues. The chain's CDR3 is CASSSNMVDTEAFF. The CDR3 nucleotides are TGCGCCAGCAGCTCGAACATGGTGGACACTGAAGCTTTCTTT.

The chain carries TRBV6-4 and TRBJ2-2; maybe TRBD1 (5 bases). V lost 3 bases to trimming and J lost 0 bases, with 8 bases between them. This CDR3 has 15 amino acids. Germline V gene sequence: CDR1 MRHNA, CDR2 SNTAGT. CDR3 DNA: TGTGCCAGCAGTGAGGGGCCCACGAACACCGGGGAGCTGTTTTTT. It yields the protein CASSEGPTNTGELFF.